In this sample, the clone carrying this TCR beta chain turned up once. This sample was taken from a study of cytotoxic CD8 clonotypes in ibrutinib-treated CLL. As for the study in general: Response samples came after a median about 11 months of treatment, range 6 to 36.

Clones were read by immunoSEQ multiplex PCR, and TCRdb kept only the in-frame ones, dropping some. The data hold around 200,000 clones, with approximately 70% observed a single time. The TCR was taken from a human donor with chronic lymphocytic leukemia. Here the sequenced sample was PBMCs, taken after 12 months of ibrutinib treatment.

The CDR3 sequence is CASSVSPDSSTDTQYF. In DNA, the CDR3 is TGTGCCAGCAGCGTGAGTCCTGACTCTAGCACAGATACGCAGTATTTT. The chain couples TRBV9 to TRBJ2-3; no reliable D call. The CDR3 loop spans 16 amino acids. Germline-derived CDR1 and CDR2 are SGDLS and YYNGEE. Trimming took 2 bases from V and 0 from J, leaving 13 bases between them.